These 4 T cell receptor beta chains came from one sample sequenced in a study of blood T cell repertoires in COVID-19. Assay used: immunoSEQ multiplex PCR; TCRdb lists only in-frame clones, some missing. Among fewer than 300,000 clones listed, 91% were seen once. The sample consisted of peripheral blood. The receptors come from a person aged 18-35 years with COVID-19, enrolled during active disease.

The rearrangement uses TRBV4-2 and TRBJ2-3, with a possible D match to TRBD2 (6 bases). The CDR3 is made up of 17 amino acids. V gave up 0 bases and J gave up 0 bases, with 13 bases separating them. The germline gives CDR1 LGHNA, CDR2 YNFKEQ. The CDR3 DNA reads TGTGCCAGCAGCCAAGAGGTGGGGCTAGCGAGCACAGATACGCAGTATTTT. Its protein product is CASSQEVGLASTDTQYF.

This chain connects TRBV3-1 (or the pseudogene TRBV3-2) to TRBJ2-3; maybe TRBD2 (6 bases). The CDR3 totals 16 residues. The V end was cut by 0 bases, the J end by 1 base, with 11 bases between. Germline loops: CDR1 LGHDT, CDR2 YNNKEL (reference sequence). CDR3 DNA sequence: TGTGCCAGCAGCCAAGAACCCCCGGGGGGCACAGATACGCAGTATTTT. Translating gives CASSQEPPGGTDTQYF.

This clone was found once. V gene TRBV6-5 combines with J gene TRBJ2-7; 9 bases map to TRBD1. Looked up from germline, CDR1 is MNHEY and CDR2 is SVGAGI. V lost 6 bases, J lost 3 bases, and 6 bases stayed unmatched. The CDR3 has 14 amino acids. The CDR3 DNA reads as TGTGCCAGCAGGCCGGGACAGGGTCACTACGAGCAGTACTTC. This translates into CASRPGQGHYEQYF.

The rearrangement links TRBV4-2 to TRBJ2-7, with D tentatively TRBD2 (5 bases). Trimming left V 1 base short and J 0 bases short, with 13 bases between. CDR3 length equals 16 residues. CDR1 is LGHNA, CDR2 YNFKEQ, per germline. CDR3 bases: TGTGCCAGCAGCCAAGTACTAGTTGAACGCTCCTACGAGCAGTACTTC. It specifies CASSQVLVERSYEQYF.